This T cell receptor beta chain was sequenced in a study of OX40 agonist ivuxolimab in advanced cancers. About the research overall: The patients' treatment was ivuxolimab, an agonistic anti-OX40 (CD134) antibody. Whole-study findings and limits: CD4+ and CD8+ T cells in blood underwent clonal expansion by week 6 at 0.1 to 3.0 mg/kg.

CDR1 LGHNA and CDR2 YSLEER come from the germline V gene. The CDR3 length is 16 residues. The data were produced by immunoSEQ multiplex PCR, yet TCRdb's version contains in-frame clones alone and is incomplete. The data contain several thousand clones, around 68% of them seen just once; the ten biggest clones take up about 40%. As regards this clone: What it binds is not known. The junction departs from germline at one end; a sequencing error may be responsible.

The sample was CD4+ or CD8+ T cells sorted from blood, taken in a trial of the OX40 agonist ivuxolimab. The TCR was taken from an adult with an advanced solid tumor such as melanoma, head and neck, liver or kidney cancer. The chain joins TRBV4-3 to TRBJ1-5, with D uncertain. CDR3 in amino acids: CASSQDYPGSNQLQHF. CDR3 in DNA: TGCGCCAGCAGCCAAGATTATCCGGGGTCAAATCAGCTCCAGCATTTT.